What follows are 4 T cell receptor beta chains derived from one specimen sequenced in a study of T-cell reconstitution after alpha-beta-depleted transplantation in children. Findings of the study overall: A year had passed since transplant, and T-cell counts and diversity by then came mostly from newly produced T cells.

Their antigens remain unidentified. Unique molecular identifiers featured in how the TCRbeta library was prepared. TCRdb fed the PCR reads into MiXCR, producing one record per CDR3 protein. The data hold about 290,000 distinct CDR3 sequences, with roughly 7.8% observed a single time. This specimen consisted of peripheral blood, obtained 360 days after TCRalphabeta/CD19-depleted stem cell transplant. These receptors all come from a female patient aged 2-10 years who had a stem cell transplant for Fanconi anemia, so the T cells may come from the graft donor.

The V call is TRBV2, the J call TRBJ1-2; tentatively, D is TRBD1 (5 bases). The CDR3 has 12 amino acids. The V end was cut by 4 bases, the J end by 6 bases, with 9 bases between. Germline V gene data show CDR1 as SNHLY and CDR2 as FYNNEI. The CDR3 DNA reads as TGTGCCAGCAGTGTGACAGAAAATGGCTACACCTTC. Translating gives CASSVTENGYTF.

This clonotype came up many times. V is TRBV12-3 or TRBV12-4 and J is TRBJ2-3; TRBD1 matches 10 bases. With V trimmed by 6 bases and J by 5 bases, 5 bases remained unmatched. This CDR3 comprises 14 residues. Written as DNA, the CDR3 is TGTGCCAGCAGGCCGGGACAGGGGAGAGATACGCAGTATTTT. Encoded protein: CASRPGQGRDTQYF.

This clonotype was counted only a few times. Here the CDR3 reads CASSERQGGTEAFF. In nucleotides, the CDR3 is TGTGCCAGCAGCGAGAGACAGGGAGGCACTGAAGCTTTCTTT. The V call is TRBV4-2, the J call TRBJ1-1, with 7 bases fitting TRBD1. The CDR3 contains 14 residues. J lost 4 bases, V lost 5 bases, and 7 bases had no gene match. Germline V gives CDR1 LGHNA, CDR2 YNFKEQ.

This clonotype was observed a few times. The V gene is TRBV12-3 or TRBV12-4, the J gene TRBJ2-2, with D unclear. CDR3 size: 15 residues. V was pared by 0 bases and J by 1 base, with 6 bases between. CDR3 loop: CASSLAPKNTGELFF. In nucleotides, the CDR3 is TGTGCCAGCAGTTTAGCCCCAAAGAACACCGGGGAGCTGTTTTTT.